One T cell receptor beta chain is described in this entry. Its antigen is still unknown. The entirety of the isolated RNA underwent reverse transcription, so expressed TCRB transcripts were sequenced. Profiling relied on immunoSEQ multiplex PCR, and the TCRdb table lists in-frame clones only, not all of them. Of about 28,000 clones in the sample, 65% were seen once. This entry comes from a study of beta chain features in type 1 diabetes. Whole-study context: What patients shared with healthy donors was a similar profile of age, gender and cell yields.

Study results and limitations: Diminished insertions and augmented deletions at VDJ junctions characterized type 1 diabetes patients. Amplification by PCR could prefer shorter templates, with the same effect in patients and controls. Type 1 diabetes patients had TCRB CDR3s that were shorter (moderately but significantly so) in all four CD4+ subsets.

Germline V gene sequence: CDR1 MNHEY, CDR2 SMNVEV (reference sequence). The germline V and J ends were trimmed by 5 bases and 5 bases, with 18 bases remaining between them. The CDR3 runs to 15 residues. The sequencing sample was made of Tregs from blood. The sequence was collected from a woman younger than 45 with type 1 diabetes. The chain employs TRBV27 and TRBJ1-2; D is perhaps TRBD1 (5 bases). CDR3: CASSRLTGGGYGYTF. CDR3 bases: TGTGCCAGCAGTCGATTAACAGGCGGGGGGTATGGCTACACCTTC.